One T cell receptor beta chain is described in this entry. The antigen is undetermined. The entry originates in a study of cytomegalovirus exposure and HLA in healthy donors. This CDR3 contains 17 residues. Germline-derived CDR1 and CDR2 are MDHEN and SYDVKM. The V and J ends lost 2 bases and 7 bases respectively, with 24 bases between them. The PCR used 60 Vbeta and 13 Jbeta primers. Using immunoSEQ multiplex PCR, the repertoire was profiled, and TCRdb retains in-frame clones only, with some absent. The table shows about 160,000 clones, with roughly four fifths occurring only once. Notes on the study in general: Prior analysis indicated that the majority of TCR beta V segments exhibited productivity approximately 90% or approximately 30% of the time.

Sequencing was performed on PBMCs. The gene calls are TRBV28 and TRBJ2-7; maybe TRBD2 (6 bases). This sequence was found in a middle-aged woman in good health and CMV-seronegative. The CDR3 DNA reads TGTGCCAGCAGTTTAGGGGTTGGGACTGATCTTGCGGGGGAGCAGTACTTC. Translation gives CASSLGVGTDLAGEQYF.